Following are 13 T cell receptor beta chains from one sample sequenced in a study of response to subunit inactivated influenza vaccine. One entry per CDR3 protein, called by TCRdb with MiXCR from the RT-PCR reads. The sample consists of roughly 500,000 distinct CDR3 sequences, 16% of them appearing once. The sample here was CD4+ T cells sorted from PBMCs, taken less than 25 months after vaccination. The receptors were gathered from a man in his fifties or sixties who received an inactivated influenza vaccine.

The chain carries TRBV6-1 and TRBJ2-1; 9 bases line up with TRBD1. V lost 5 bases to trimming and J lost 6 bases; unmatched junction nucleotides: 8. Germline V CDR1 and CDR2: MNHNS, SASEGT. There are 15 residues in the CDR3. CDR3 DNA sequence: TGTGCCAGCAGTCCTGCCCGGGACAGGGTCAATGAGCAGTTCTTC. Its protein is CASSPARDRVNEQFF.

This clonotype has just a few counts. The chain has TRBV12-3 or TRBV12-4 and TRBJ2-1; TRBD2 aligns across 11 bases. The CDR3 sequence is 14 residues long. V was pared by 6 bases and J by 6 bases, with 4 bases of the junction left unmatched. The CDR3 coding sequence is TGTGCCAGCAGCACGGGACTAGCGGTCAATGAGCAGTTCTTC. Translation gives CASSTGLAVNEQFF.

The chain employs TRBV19 and TRBJ1-1, with 8 nucleotides matching TRBD1. The germline V gene encodes CDR1 LNHDA and CDR2 SQIVND (reference sequence). The CDR3 runs to 15 residues. Losses at the gene ends were 3 bases for V and 0 bases for J; bases not matched to a gene: 3. The CDR3 nucleotides are TGTGCCAGTAGTATCTCGACAGGGGTGAACACTGAAGCTTTCTTT. Protein: CASSISTGVNTEAFF.

This clonotype was observed a handful of times. The chain links TRBV18 to TRBJ2-1; TRBD2 matches 8 bases. Trimming at V came to 0 bases and at J to 2 bases, leaving 3 bases not matched to a gene. Germline CDR1 reads KGHSH; CDR2 reads LQKENI. This CDR3 has 16 amino acids. This chain's CDR3 is CASSPPGLGPYNEQFF. The CDR3 DNA sequence: TGTGCCAGCTCACCACCGGGACTAGGTCCCTACAATGAGCAGTTCTTC.

This chain uses TRBV7-9 with TRBJ2-5; 10 nucleotides line up with TRBD1. Trimming took 2 bases from V and 6 from J; bases not matched to a gene: 6. The CDR3 has 15 residues. CDR1 and CDR2 from the germline V gene are SEHNR and FQNEAQ (reference sequence). The CDR3 sequence: CASSLPGQGMKTQYF. The DNA for the CDR3 is TGTGCCAGCAGCTTACCGGGACAGGGGATGAAGACCCAGTACTTC.

The table lists this clonotype with a few counts. The rearrangement uses TRBV5-1 and TRBJ2-3; no clear D. V gave up 1 base and J gave up 1 base, with 10 bases separating them. The CDR3 extends over 15 amino acids. Per the germline V gene, CDR1 is SGHRS and CDR2 is YFSETQ. CDR3 sequence reads: CASSLWKDRTDTQYF. The CDR3 DNA reads TGCGCCAGCAGCTTGTGGAAGGACCGCACAGATACGCAGTATTTT.

The chain joins TRBV12-3 or TRBV12-4 to TRBJ2-7; perhaps TRBD2 as D (6 bases). The CDR3 has 15 residues. V was pared by 6 bases and J by 0 bases, with 15 bases between. DNA of the CDR3: TGTGCCAGCAGCGGACGGGGCGGGGACTCCTACGAGCAGTACTTC. Its protein product is CASSGRGGDSYEQYF.

The chain is built from TRBV7-2 and TRBJ2-7; 7 bases align to TRBD2. The CDR3 runs 15 residues. With 2 bases clipped from V and 6 bases from J, the junction kept 10 bases outside the gene matches. Germline V lookup: CDR1 SGHTA, CDR2 FQGNSA. DNA for the CDR3: TGTGCCAGCAGCTTAAGGACGGGGGGTGGTAGCGAGCAGTACTTC. This translates into CASSLRTGGGSEQYF.

This clonotype appeared a few times. V usage is TRBV29-1 and J usage is TRBJ1-1; D not certain. Germline lookup yields CDR1 SQVTM and CDR2 ANQGSEA. The CDR3 is 14 residues long. V dropped 6 bases and J dropped 1 base, with 15 bases sitting between them. The chain's CDR3 is CSVRAIRSNTEAFF. CDR3 DNA: TGCAGCGTGCGCGCAATAAGGTCGAACACTGAAGCTTTCTTT.

The chain has TRBV5-4 and TRBJ2-7, with D uncertain. Germline V gene data show CDR1 as SGHNT and CDR2 as YYREEE (reference sequence). The ends were cut back, 0 bases at V and 3 bases at J, with 13 bases in the middle. The CDR3 length is 15 residues. The CDR3, as DNA: TGTGCCAGCAGCTTGGGCAGACCCCTTAACTACGAGCAGTACTTC. Its protein product is CASSLGRPLNYEQYF. Combining the CDR3 with reference TRBV5-4 and TRBJ2-7 gives the whole variable domain ETGVTQSPTHLIKTRGQQVTLRCSSQSGHNTVSWYQQALGQGPQFIFQYYREEENGRGNFPPRFSGLQFPNYSSELNVNALELDDSALYLCASSLGRPLNYEQYFGPGTRLTVT.

This clonotype appeared a few times. The chain joins TRBV7-8 to TRBJ2-1; TRBD1 matches at 8 bases. The CDR3 consists of 14 residues. CDR1 is SGHVS and CDR2 is FQNEAQ in the germline V gene. V shed 3 bases, J shed 8 bases, and the junction held 6 bases outside the gene matches. Here the CDR3 reads CASSFDRGVDEQFF. Written as DNA, the CDR3 is TGTGCCAGCAGCTTTGACAGGGGAGTGGATGAGCAGTTCTTC.

This clonotype was picked up a small number of times. This chain's CDR3 is CASSLGQSPLHF. The DNA of the CDR3 is TGTGCCAGCAGCTTGGGGCAATCACCCCTCCACTTT. This chain links TRBV7-2 with TRBJ1-6; TRBD1 is a possible D gene (5 bases). From germline, CDR1 is SGHTA and CDR2 FQGNSA. The V end lost 3 bases, the J end lost 10 bases, and 7 bases lay between the germline ends. The CDR3 loop spans 12 amino acids.

This rearrangement joins TRBV20-1 to TRBJ1-2, with TRBD1 matching 7 bases. The junction had 15 bases not matched to a gene; V was cut back by 5 bases and J by 3 bases. CDR3 length equals 16 residues. Germline lookup yields CDR1 DFQATT and CDR2 SNEGSKA (reference sequence). The chain's CDR3 is CSAPTALTGRDYGYTF. CDR3 DNA: TGCAGTGCTCCCACTGCCTTGACAGGGCGGGACTATGGCTACACCTTC.